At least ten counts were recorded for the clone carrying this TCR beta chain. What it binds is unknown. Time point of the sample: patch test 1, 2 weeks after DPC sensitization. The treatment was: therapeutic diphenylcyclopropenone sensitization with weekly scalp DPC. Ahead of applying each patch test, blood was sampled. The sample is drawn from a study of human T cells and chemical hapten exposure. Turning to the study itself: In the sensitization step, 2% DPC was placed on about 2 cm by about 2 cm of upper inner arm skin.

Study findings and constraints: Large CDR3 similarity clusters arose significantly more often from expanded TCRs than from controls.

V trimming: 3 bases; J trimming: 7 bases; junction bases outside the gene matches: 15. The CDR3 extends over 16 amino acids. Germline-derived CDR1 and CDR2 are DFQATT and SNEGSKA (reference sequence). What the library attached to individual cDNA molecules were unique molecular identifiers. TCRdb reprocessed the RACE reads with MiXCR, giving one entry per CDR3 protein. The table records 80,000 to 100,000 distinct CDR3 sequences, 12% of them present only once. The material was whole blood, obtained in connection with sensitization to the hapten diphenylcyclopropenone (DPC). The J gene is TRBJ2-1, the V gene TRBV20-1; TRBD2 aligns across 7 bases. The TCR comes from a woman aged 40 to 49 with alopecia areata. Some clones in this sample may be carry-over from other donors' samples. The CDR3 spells CSASGVAGVNGNEQFF. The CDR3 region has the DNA TGCAGTGCTAGTGGAGTCGCGGGAGTTAATGGAAATGAGCAGTTCTTC.